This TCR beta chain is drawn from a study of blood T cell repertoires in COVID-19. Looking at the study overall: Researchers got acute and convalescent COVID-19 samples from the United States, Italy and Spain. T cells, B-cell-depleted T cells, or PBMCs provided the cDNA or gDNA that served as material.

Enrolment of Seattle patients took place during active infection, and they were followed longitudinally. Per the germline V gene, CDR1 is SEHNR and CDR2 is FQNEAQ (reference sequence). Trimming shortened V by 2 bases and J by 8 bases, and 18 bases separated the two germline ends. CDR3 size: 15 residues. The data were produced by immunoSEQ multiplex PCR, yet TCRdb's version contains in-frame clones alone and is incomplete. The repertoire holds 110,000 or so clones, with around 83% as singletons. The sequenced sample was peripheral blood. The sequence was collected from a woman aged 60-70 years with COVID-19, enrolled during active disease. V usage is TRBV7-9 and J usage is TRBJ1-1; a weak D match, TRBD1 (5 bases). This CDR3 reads CASSLIMGPKQEAFF. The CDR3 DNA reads TGTGCCAGCAGCTTAATCATGGGGCCGAAGCAAGAAGCTTTCTTT.